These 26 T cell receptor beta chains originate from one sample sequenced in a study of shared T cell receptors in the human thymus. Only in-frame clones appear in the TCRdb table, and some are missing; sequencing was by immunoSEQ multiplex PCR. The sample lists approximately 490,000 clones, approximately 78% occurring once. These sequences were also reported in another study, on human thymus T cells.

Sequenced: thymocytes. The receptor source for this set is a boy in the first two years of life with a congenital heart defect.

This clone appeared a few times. This CDR3 is CASSTTEGNQPQHF. In DNA, the CDR3 is TGTGCCAGCAGTACGACAGAGGGCAATCAGCCCCAGCATTTT. The chain links TRBV6-1 to TRBJ1-5; a weak D match, TRBD1 (5 bases). The V gene lost 5 bases and the J gene lost 2 bases, with 10 bases spanning the gap. Per germline, CDR1 MNHNS and CDR2 SASEGT. The CDR3 length is 14 residues.

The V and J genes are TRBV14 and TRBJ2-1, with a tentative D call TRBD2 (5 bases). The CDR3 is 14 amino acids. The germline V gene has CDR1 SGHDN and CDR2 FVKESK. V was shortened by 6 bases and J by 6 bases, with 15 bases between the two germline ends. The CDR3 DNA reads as TGTGCCAGCAGAACCTCGAGGGAGAGCAATGAGCAGTTCTTC. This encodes CASRTSRESNEQFF.

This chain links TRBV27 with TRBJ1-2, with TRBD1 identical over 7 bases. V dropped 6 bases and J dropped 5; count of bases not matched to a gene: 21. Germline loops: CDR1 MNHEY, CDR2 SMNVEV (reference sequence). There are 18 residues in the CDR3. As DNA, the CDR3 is TGTGCCAGCAGCCAACGCCACCTTTTCACGACAGGGTTGTATGGCTACACCTTC. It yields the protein CASSQRHLFTTGLYGYTF.

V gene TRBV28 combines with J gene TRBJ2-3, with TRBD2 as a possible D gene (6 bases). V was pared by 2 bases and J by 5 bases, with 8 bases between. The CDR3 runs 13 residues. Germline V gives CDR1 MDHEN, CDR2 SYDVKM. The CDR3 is CASSLRRVDTQYF. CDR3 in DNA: TGTGCCAGCAGTTTAAGGAGGGTAGATACGCAGTATTTT.

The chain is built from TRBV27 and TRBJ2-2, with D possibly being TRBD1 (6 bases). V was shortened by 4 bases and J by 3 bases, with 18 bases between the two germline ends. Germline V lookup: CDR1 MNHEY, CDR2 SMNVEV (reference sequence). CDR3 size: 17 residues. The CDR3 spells CASSSPRTVEDTGELFF. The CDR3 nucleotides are TGTGCCAGCAGTTCACCCCGGACAGTAGAGGACACCGGGGAGCTGTTTTTT.

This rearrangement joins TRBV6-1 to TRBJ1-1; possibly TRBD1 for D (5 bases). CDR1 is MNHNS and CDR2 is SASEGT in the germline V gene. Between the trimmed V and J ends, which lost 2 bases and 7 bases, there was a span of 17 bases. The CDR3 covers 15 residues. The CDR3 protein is CASSEFDGGASEAFF. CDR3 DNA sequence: TGTGCCAGCAGTGAATTCGATGGAGGGGCCAGTGAAGCTTTCTTT.

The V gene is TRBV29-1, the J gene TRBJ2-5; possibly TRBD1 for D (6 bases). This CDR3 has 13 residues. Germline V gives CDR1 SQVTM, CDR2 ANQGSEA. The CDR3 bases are TGCAGTGCCCCCGGACAGCTGGAGGAGACCCAGTACTTC. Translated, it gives CSAPGQLEETQYF.

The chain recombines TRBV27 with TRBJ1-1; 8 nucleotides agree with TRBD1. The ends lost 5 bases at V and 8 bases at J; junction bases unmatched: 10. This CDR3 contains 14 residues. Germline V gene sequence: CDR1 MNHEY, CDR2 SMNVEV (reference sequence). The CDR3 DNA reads TGTGCCAGCAGTCCAGGGGGCGCGAGTGGAGAAGCTTTCTTT. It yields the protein CASSPGGASGEAFF.

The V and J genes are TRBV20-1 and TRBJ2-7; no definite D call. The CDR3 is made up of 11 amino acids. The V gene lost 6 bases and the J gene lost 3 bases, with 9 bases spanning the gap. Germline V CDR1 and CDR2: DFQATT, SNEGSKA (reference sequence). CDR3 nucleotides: TGCAGTGCGCGCCTAGACTACGAGCAGTACTTC. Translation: CSARLDYEQYF.

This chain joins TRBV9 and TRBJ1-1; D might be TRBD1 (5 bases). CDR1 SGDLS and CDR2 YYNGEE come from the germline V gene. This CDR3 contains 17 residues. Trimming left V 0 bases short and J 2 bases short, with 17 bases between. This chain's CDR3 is CASSVGSPAGKNTEAFF. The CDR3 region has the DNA TGTGCCAGCAGCGTAGGGTCTCCGGCAGGGAAAAACACTGAAGCTTTCTTT.

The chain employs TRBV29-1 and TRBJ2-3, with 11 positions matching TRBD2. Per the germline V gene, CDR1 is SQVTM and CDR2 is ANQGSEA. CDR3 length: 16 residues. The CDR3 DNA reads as TGCACCGAAAGCAGTTATAGCGGGAGGGCCAGGGATACGCAGTATTTT. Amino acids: CTESSYSGRARDTQYF.

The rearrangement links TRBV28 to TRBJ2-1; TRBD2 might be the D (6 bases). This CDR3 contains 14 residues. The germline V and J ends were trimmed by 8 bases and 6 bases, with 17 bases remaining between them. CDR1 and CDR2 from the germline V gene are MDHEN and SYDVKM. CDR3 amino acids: CASLGTPEGNEQFF. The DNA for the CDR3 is TGTGCCAGCCTGGGGACTCCTGAGGGCAATGAGCAGTTCTTC.

CDR3 sequence (DNA): TGTGCCAGCTCACCAGGGGCGGGACAGGGGGCGCAGAATGGCTACACCTTC. It is translated as CASSPGAGQGAQNGYTF. The chain has TRBV18 and TRBJ1-2, with 12 bases matching TRBD1. CDR1 and CDR2 from the germline V gene are KGHSH and LQKENI. J was trimmed by 6 bases and V by 2 bases; bases with no gene match: 10. The CDR3 consists of 17 residues.

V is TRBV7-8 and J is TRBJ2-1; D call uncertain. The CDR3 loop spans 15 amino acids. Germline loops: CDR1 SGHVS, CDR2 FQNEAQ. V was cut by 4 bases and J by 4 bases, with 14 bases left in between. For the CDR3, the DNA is TGTGCCAGCAGCTCCGACTCAGAGGCTTACAATGAGCAGTTCTTC. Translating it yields CASSSDSEAYNEQFF.

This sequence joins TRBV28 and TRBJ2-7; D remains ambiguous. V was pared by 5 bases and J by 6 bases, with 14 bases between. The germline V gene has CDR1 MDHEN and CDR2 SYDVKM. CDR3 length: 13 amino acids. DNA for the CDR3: TGTGCCAGCAGTGGGCCCAGTCCTGGCGAGCAGTACTTC. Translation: CASSGPSPGEQYF.

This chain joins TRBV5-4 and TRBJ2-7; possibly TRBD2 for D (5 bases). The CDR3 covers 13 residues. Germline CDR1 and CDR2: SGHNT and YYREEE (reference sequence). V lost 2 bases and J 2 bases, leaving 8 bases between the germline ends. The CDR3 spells CASSLPGAYEQYF. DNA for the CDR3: TGTGCCAGCAGCTTACCCGGGGCCTACGAGCAGTACTTC.

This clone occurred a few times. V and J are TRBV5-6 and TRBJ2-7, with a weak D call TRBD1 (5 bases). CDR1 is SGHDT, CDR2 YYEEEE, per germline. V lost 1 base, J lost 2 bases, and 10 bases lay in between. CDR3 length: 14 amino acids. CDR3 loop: CASSLRPGTYEQYF. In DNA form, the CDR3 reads TGTGCCAGCAGCTTGCGCCCAGGGACCTACGAGCAGTACTTC. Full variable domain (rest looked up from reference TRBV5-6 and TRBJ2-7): DAGVTQSPTHLIKTRGQQVTLRCSPKSGHDTVSWYQQALGQGPQFIFQYYEEEERQRGNFPDRFSGHQFPNYSSELNVNALLLGDSALYLCASSLRPGTYEQYFGPGTRLTVT.

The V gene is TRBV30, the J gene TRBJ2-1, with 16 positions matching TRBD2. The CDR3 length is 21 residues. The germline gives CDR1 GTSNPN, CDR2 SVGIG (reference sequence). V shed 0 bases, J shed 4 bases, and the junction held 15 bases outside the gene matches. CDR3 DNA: TGTGCCTGGAGTGTAGCGGCCCACGGGACTAGCGGGAGGGCCGATTACAATGAGCAGTTCTTC. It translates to CAWSVAAHGTSGRADYNEQFF.

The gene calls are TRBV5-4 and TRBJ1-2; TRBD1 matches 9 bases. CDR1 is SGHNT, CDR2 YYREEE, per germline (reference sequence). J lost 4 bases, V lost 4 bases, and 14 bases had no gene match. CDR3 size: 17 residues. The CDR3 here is CASSHEGQGNCSYGYTF. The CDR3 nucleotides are TGTGCCAGCAGCCACGAGGGACAGGGTAATTGTAGCTATGGCTACACCTTC.

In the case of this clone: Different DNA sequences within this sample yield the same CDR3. The CDR3: CASSPGGSSYNEQFF. In DNA, the CDR3 is TGCGCCAGCAGCCCGGGGGGGAGCTCCTACAATGAGCAGTTCTTC. The chain carries TRBV4-1 and TRBJ2-1; 8 bases are shared with TRBD2. The ends lost 4 bases at V and 0 bases at J; junction bases unmatched: 2. The CDR3 runs 15 residues. Germline CDR1 MGHRA, CDR2 YSYEKL.

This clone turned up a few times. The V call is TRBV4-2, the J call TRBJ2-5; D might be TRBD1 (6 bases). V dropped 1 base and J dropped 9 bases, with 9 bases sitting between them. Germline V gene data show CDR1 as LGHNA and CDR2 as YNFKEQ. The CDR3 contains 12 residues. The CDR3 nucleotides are TGTGCCAGCAGCCAAGCTGGGGGCGCCCAGTACTTC. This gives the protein CASSQAGGAQYF.

The CDR3 bases are TGTGCCAGCAGTGGAGGACTAGCGGAGAAGGGGGGGCAGTACTTC. Its translation: CASSGGLAEKGGQYF. The V and J genes are TRBV25-1 and TRBJ2-7, with 10 bases fitting TRBD2. J gave up 9 bases and V 4 bases, and 12 bases lay outside the gene matches. CDR1 is MGHDK, CDR2 SYGVNS, per germline. This CDR3 is 15 amino acids long.

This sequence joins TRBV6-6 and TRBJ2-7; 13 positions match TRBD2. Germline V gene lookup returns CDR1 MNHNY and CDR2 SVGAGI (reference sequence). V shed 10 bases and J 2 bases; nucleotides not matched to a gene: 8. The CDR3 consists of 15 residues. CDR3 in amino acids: CATFAGTSGAYEQYF. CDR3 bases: TGTGCCACTTTTGCCGGGACTAGCGGGGCCTACGAGCAGTACTTC.

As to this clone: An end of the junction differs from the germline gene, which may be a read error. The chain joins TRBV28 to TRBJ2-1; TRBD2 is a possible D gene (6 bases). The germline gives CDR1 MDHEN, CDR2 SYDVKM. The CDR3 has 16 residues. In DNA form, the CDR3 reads TGTGCCAGCAGTATCCAACCGGGACTCCCCTACCATGAGCAGTTCTTC. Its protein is CASSIQPGLPYHEQFF.

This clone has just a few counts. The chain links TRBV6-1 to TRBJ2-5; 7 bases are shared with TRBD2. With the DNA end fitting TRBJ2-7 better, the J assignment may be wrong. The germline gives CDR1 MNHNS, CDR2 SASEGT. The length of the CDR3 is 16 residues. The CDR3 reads CASSEIPGGLSHEQYF. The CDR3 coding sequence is TGTGCCAGCAGTGAAATCCCGGGAGGTTTGAGTCACGAGCAGTACTTC.

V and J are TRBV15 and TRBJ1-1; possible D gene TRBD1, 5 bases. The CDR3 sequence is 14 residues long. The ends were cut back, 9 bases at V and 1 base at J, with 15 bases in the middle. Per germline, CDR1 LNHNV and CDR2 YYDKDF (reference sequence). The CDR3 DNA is TGTGCCACTGGGCCGTTGGGGCCGAACACTGAAGCTTTCTTT. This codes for CATGPLGPNTEAFF.